The following is a T cell receptor beta chain sequence with its context. This clone was seen once. Its antigen has not been determined. Base qualities are not at hand, and no much larger clone is one base apart. The germline V gene (reference sequence) specifies SGHKS as CDR1 and YYEKEE as CDR2. The CDR3, cysteine through phenylalanine, is 16 amino acids long. The sequence is cut down to CDR3 DNA, 48 bases in frame from base 1. Trimming at the junction amounts to 0 bases on V and 7 bases on J, and the germline ends lie 17 bases apart. The library was produced with the immunoSEQ multiplex PCR assay. Imported from immuneACCESS, the table was reduced by TCRdb to in-frame sequences with V and J called. These copies leave out some clones; in studies compared against another copy, an unresolved V gene accounts for under half, and the cause of the remainder is not known. This sample is represented by 50,000 to 80,000 clones; 90% to 95% of them were singletons. Approximately 5.3% of the sample goes to the ten largest clones.

This sample is drawn from a study of T cell changes during pregnancy in multiple sclerosis (dated by TCRdb to about 2019). A note on the overall study: In women with multiple sclerosis, the researchers looked at how the T cell repertoire shifted as pregnancy progressed.

Specimen: CD8+ T cells from peripheral blood mononuclear cells, collected before pregnancy. This sequence uses TRBV5-5 and TRBJ2-1, and the D gene may be TRBD2, 7 bases matching. The receptor comes from a female donor with multiple sclerosis, enrolled in a pregnancy study. The CDR3 is CASSLGGGLSSNEQFF. The nucleotide sequence is TGTGCCAGCAGCTTGGGCGGGGGCCTTTCCTCTAATGAGCAGTTCTTC.